This TCR beta chain stems from a study of shared clonotypes between healthy human individuals. General study findings and limits: Some clonotypes were shared by all four sorted-subset donors, while others were not shared. The non-shared ones had lower generation probabilities than the shared ones.

The genomic DNA of each subset was split evenly across several immunoSEQ plates. Here immunoSEQ multiplex PCR was the method, and the copy in TCRdb shows in-frame clones only, minus some. The sample has some 2.4 million clones, over 85% seen once. About this clone: Its antigen is not known.

All participating donors were Caucasian adults from Nashville, Tennessee. It was into CD45RA+ naive and CD45RA-negative memory subsets that the CD4+ cells were split. The clonotype was recovered from a man aged 18 to 30 in good health. Some clones in this sample may be carry-over from other donors' samples. Sequenced input: naive CD4+ T cells from PBMCs. Subset specified: CD45RA+ positively selected.

CDR3 bases: TGTGCCAGCAGTTTAATATCTGCCGGGGAGCTGTTTTTT. Translation gives CASSLISAGELFF. The rearrangement joins TRBV27 to TRBJ2-2; D gene ambiguous. Trimming cost V 2 bases and J 6 bases, with 7 bases left between them. The CDR3 is made up of 13 amino acids. Per the germline V gene, CDR1 is MNHEY and CDR2 is SMNVEV (reference sequence).